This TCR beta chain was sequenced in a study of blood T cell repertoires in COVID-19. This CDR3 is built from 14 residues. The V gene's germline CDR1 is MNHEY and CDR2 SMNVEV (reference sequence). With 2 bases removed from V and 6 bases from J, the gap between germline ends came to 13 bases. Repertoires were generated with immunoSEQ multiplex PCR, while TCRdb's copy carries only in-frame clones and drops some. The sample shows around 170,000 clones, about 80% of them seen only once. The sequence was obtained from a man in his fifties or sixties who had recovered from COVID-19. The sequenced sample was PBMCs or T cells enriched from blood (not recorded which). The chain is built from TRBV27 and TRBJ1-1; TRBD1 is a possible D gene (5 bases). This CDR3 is CASSLAKGLAEAFF. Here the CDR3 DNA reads TGTGCCAGCAGTTTAGCGAAGGGGTTGGCTGAAGCTTTCTTT.